This T cell receptor beta chain was sequenced in a study of human T cells and chemical hapten exposure. This clonotype was counted ten times or more. Via MiXCR, TCRdb re-called the RACE reads, giving one row per CDR3 protein. The sample consists of 35,000 to 55,000 distinct CDR3 sequences, around 3.4% of them appearing once. V was shortened by 2 bases and J by 4 bases, with 14 bases between the two germline ends. CDR1 is MNHEY and CDR2 is SMNVEV in the germline V gene (reference sequence). The CDR3 has 16 residues. Time point meaning: healthy volunteer bleed at 6 weeks. RNA extraction used unfractionated whole blood as the source of total RNA.

J is TRBJ2-2 and V is TRBV27; a weak D match, TRBD2 (5 bases). Sequenced input: whole blood. The clonotype comes from a human donor in good health. Some clones in this sample may be carry-over from other donors' samples. Written as DNA, the CDR3 is TGTGCCAGCAGTTTACGCTCCGGACTCAGCACCGGGGAGCTGTTTTTT. Its protein is CASSLRSGLSTGELFF.